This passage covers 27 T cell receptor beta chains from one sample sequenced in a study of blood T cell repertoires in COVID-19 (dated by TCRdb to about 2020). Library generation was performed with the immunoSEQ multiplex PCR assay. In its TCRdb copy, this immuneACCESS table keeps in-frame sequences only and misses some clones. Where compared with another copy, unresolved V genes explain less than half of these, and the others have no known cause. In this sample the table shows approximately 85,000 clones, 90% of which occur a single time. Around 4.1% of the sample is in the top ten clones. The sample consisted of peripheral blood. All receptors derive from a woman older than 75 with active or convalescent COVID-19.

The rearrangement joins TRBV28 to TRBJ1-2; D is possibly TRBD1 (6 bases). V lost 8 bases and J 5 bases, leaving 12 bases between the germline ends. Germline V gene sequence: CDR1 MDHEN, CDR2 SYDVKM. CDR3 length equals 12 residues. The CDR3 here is CASSRGQYGYTF. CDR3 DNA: TGTGCCAGCTCCCGTGGACAGTATGGCTACACCTTC.

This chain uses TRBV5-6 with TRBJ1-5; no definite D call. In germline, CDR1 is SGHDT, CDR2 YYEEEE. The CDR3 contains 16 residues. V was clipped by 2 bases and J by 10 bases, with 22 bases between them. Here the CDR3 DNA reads TGTGCCAGCAGCTTTGGGAGGGTGGAAGGAGTGATCCCCCAGCATTTT. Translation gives CASSFGRVEGVIPQHF. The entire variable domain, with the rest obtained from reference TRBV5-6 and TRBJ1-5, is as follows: DAGVTQSPTHLIKTRGQQVTLRCSPKSGHDTVSWYQQALGQGPQFIFQYYEEEERQRGNFPDRFSGHQFPNYSSELNVNALLLGDSALYLCASSFGRVEGVIPQHFGDGTRLSIL.

The DNA for the CDR3 is TGTGCCAGCAGTGGAGGGGGAGCAAGCAATCAGCCCCAGCATTTT. It specifies CASSGGGASNQPQHF. The chain combines TRBV2 with TRBJ1-5; D possibly corresponds to TRBD1 (6 bases). The CDR3 consists of 15 residues. Per the germline V gene, CDR1 is SNHLY and CDR2 is FYNNEI. V lost 4 bases and J lost 1, with 11 bases in between. Drawing the rest from reference TRBV2 and TRBJ1-5, the complete variable domain is EPEVTQTPSHQVTQMGQEVILRCVPISNHLYFYWYRQILGQKVEFLVSFYNNEISEKSEIFDDQFSVERPDGSNFTLKIRSTKLEDSAMYFCASSGGGASNQPQHFGDGTRLSIL.

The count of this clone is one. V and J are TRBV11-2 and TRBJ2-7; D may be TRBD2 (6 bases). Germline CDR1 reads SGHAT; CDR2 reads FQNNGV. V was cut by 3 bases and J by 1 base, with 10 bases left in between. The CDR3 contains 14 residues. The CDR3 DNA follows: TGTGCCAGCAGCTTCCGGGACTCTTCCTACGAGCAGTACTTC. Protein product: CASSFRDSSYEQYF.

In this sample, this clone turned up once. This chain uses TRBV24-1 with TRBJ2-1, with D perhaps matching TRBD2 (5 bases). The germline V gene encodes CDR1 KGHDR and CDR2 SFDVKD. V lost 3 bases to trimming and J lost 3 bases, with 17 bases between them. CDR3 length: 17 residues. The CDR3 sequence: CATSDTYSSRGYNEQFF. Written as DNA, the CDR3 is TGTGCCACCAGTGATACCTACTCGTCCCGGGGCTACAATGAGCAGTTCTTC.

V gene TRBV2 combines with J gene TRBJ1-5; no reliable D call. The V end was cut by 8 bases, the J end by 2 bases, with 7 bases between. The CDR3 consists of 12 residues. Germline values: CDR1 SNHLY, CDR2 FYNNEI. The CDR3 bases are TGTGCCAGCCACCCAGGCAATCAGCCCCAGCATTTT. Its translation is CASHPGNQPQHF.

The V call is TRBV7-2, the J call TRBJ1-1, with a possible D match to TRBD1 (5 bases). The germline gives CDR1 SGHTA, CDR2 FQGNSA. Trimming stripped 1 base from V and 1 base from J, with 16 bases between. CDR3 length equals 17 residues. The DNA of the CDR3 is TGTGCCAGCAGCTTAGTCCCGGGGGGGGTTGGGAACACTGAAGCTTTCTTT. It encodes CASSLVPGGVGNTEAFF.

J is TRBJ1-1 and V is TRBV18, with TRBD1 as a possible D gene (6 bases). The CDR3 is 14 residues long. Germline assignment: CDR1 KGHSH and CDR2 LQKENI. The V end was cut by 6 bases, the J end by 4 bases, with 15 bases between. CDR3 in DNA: TGTGCCAGCTCTACCAACCAAGGGGGCACTGAAGCTTTCTTT. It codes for CASSTNQGGTEAFF.

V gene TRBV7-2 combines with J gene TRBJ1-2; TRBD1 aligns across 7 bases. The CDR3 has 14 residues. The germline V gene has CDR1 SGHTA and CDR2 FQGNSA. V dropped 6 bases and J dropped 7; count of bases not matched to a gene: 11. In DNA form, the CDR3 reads TGTGCCAGCAGACCAACCGGGACAGTAGTTGGCTACACCTTC. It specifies CASRPTGTVVGYTF.

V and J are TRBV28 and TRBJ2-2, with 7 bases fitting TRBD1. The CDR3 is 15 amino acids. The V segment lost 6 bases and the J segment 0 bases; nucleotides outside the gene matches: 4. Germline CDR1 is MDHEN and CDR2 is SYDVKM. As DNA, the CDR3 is TGTGCCAGCAGCCTGACAGGGCCGAACACCGGGGAGCTGTTTTTT. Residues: CASSLTGPNTGELFF.

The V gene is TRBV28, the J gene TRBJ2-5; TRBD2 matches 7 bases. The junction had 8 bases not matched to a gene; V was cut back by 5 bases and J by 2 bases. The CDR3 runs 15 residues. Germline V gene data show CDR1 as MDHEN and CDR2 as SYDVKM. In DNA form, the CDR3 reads TGTGCCAGCAGTCTACTAGGGAGGGCACAAGAGACCCAGTACTTC. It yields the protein CASSLLGRAQETQYF.

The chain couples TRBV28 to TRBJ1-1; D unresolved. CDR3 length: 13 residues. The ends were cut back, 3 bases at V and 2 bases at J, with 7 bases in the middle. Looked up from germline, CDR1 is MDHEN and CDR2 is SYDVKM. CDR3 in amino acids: CASSFISNTEAFF. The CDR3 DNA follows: TGTGCCAGCAGTTTTATTAGTAACACTGAAGCTTTCTTT.

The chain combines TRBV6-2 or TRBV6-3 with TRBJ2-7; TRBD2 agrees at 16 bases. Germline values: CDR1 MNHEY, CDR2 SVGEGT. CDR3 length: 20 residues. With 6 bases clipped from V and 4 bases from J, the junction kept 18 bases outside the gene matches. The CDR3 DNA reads TGTGCCAGCAGCCGACCCGGGACTAGCGGGAGGGGAGCATTGTCTTACGAGCAGTACTTC. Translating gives CASSRPGTSGRGALSYEQYF.

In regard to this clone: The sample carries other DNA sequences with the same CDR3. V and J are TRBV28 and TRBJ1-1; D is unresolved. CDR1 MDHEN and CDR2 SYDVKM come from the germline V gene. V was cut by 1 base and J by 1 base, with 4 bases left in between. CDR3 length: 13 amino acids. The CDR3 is CASSLSENTEAFF. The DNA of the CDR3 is TGTGCCAGCAGTTTATCAGAGAACACTGAAGCTTTCTTT.

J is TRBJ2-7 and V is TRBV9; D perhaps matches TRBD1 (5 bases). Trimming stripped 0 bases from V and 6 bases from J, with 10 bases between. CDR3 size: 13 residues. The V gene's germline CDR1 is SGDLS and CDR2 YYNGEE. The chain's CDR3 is CASSVETQGEQYF. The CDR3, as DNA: TGTGCCAGCAGCGTAGAGACTCAGGGCGAGCAGTACTTC.

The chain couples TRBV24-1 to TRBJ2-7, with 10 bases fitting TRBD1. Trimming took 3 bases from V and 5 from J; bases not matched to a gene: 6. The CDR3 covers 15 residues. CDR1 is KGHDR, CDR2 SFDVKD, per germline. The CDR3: CATSDPRQGADEQYF. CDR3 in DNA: TGTGCCACCAGTGATCCGCGACAGGGGGCTGACGAGCAGTACTTC.

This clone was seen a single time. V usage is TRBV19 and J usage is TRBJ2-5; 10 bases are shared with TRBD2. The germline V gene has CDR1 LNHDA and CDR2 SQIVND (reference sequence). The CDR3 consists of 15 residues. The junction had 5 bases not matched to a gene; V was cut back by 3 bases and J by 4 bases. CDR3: CASSIRTSGGETQYF. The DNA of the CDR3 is TGTGCCAGTAGTATTAGGACTAGCGGAGGAGAGACCCAGTACTTC.

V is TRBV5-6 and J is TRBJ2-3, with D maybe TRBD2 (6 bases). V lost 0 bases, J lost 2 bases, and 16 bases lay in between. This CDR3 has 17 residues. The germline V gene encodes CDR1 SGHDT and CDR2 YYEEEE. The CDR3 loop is CASSLGFSGTHTDTQYF. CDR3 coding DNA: TGTGCCAGCAGCTTGGGCTTTTCAGGGACTCACACAGATACGCAGTATTTT.

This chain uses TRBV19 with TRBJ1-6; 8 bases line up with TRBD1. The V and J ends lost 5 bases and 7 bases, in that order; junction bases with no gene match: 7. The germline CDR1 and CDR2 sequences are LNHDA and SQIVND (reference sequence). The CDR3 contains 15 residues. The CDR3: CASSPRQGFNSPLHF. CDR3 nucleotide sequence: TGTGCCAGTAGTCCACGACAGGGGTTCAATTCACCCCTCCACTTT.

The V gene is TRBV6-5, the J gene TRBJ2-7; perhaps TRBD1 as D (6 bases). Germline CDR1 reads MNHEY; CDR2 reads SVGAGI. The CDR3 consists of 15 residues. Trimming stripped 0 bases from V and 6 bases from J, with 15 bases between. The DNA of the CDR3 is TGTGCCAGCAGTTACTCGACCAGGGGAAGGTCCGAGCAGTACTTC. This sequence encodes CASSYSTRGRSEQYF.

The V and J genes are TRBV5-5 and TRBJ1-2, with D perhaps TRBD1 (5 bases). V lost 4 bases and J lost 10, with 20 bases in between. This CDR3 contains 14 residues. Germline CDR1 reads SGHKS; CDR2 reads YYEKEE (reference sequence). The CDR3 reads CASSLRQIINVYTF. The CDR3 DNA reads TGTGCCAGCAGCCTTCGACAGATAATAAATGTCTACACCTTC.

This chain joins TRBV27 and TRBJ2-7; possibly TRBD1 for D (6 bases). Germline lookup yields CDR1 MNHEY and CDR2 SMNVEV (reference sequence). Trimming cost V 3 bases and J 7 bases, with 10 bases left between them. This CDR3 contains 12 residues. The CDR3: CASSLTGGEQYF. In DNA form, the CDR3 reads TGTGCCAGCAGTTTGACAGGAGGTGAGCAGTACTTC.

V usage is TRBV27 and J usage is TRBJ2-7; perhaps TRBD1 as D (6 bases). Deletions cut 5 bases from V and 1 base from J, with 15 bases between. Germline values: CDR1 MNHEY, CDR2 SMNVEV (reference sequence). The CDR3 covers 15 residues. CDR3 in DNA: TGTGCCAGCAGTCGATCAGGGGCCGGATCCTACGAGCAGTACTTC. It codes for CASSRSGAGSYEQYF.

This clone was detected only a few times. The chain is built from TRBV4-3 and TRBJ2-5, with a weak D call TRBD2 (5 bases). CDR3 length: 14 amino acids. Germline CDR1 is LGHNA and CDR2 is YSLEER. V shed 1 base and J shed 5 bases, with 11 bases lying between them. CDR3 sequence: CASSQGLAEETQYF. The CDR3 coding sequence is TGCGCCAGCAGCCAAGGGCTAGCAGAGGAGACCCAGTACTTC.

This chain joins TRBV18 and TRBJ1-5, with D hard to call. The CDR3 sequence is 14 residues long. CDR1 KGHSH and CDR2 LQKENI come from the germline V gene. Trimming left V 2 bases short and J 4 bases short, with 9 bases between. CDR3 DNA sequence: TGTGCCAGCTCACCAGTGGGCCGAAATCAGCCCCAGCATTTT. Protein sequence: CASSPVGRNQPQHF.

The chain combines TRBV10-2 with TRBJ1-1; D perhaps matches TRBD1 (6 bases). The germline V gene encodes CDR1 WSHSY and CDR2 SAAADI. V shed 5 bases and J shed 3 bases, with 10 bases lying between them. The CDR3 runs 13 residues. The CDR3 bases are TGCGCCAGCAGTACAGGGATGTACACTGAAGCTTTCTTT. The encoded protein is CASSTGMYTEAFF.

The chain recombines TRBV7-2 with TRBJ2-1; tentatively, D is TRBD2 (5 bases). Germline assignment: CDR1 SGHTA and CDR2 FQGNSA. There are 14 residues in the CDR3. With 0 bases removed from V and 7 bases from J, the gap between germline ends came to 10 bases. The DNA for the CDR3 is TGTGCCAGCAGCTTAGCGATATCGGGGAATGAGCAGTTCTTC. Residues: CASSLAISGNEQFF.